The clone carrying this TCR beta chain came up a few times. Its antigen is currently unknown. The data are from a study of cytomegalovirus exposure and HLA in healthy donors. Overall study findings and caveats: Follow-up analysis found HLA locus-dependent TCR association rates, highest for DRB1 and lowest for HLA-C.

The ends were cut back, 4 bases at V and 6 bases at J, with 13 bases in the middle. This CDR3 contains 13 residues. Germline V gene data show CDR1 as SGHTA and CDR2 as FQGNSA. PCR amplification relied on 60 Vbeta primers (plus 13 Jbeta primers). Here immunoSEQ multiplex PCR was the method, and the copy in TCRdb shows in-frame clones only, minus some. The data show about 130,000 clones, roughly four fifths seen once. The V call is TRBV7-2, the J call TRBJ2-7, with a tentative D call TRBD2 (5 bases). The sequenced material came from PBMCs. The sequence came from a young man in good health and CMV-seronegative. The CDR3 loop is CASSSEGGVEQYF. The CDR3 DNA follows: TGTGCCAGCAGCTCCGAGGGTGGGGTCGAGCAGTACTTC. The full variable domain, with the rest looked up from reference TRBV7-2 and TRBJ2-7, is GAGVSQSPSNKVTEKGKDVELRCDPISGHTALYWYRQSLGQGLEFLIYFQGNSAPDKSGLPSDRFSAERTGGSVSTLTIQRTQQEDSAVYLCASSSEGGVEQYFGPGTRLTVT.